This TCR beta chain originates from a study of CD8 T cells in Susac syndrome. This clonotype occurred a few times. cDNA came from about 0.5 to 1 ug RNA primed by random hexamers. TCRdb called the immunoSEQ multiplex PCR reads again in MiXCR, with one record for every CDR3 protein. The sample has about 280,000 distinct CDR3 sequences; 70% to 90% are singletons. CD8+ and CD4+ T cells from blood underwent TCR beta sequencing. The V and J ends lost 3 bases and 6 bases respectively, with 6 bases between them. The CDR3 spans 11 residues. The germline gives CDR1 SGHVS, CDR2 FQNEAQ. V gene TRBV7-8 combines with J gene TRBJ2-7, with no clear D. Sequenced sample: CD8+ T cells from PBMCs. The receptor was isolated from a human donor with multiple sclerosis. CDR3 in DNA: TGTGCCAGCAGCTTTCCCCCCGAGCAGTACTTC. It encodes CASSFPPEQYF.